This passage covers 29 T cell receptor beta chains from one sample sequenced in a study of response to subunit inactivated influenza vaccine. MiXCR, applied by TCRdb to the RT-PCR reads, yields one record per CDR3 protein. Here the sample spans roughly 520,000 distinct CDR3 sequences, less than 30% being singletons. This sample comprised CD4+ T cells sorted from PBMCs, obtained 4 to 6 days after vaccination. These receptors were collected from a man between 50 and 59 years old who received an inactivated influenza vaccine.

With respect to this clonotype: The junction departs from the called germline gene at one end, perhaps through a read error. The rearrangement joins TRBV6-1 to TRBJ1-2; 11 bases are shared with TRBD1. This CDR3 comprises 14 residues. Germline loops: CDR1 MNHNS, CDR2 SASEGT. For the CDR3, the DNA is TGTGCCAGCAAGAGAGCCGGGGACAGGGGGTTTTTATCCTTC. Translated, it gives CASKRAGDRGFLSF.

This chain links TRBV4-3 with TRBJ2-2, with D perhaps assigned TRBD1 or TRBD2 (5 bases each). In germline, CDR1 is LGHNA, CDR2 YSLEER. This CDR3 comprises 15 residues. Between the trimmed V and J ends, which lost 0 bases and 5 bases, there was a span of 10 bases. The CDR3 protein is CASSQDEGITGELFF. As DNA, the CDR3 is TGCGCCAGCAGCCAAGACGAGGGGATAACCGGGGAGCTGTTTTTT.

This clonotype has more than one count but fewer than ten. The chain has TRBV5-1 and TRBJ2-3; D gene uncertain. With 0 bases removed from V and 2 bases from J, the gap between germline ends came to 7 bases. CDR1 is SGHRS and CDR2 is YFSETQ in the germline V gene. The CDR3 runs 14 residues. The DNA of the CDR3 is TGCGCCAGCAGCTTGGGCTGGATCACAGATACGCAGTATTTT. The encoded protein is CASSLGWITDTQYF. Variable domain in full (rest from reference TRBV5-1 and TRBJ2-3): KAGVTQTPRYLIKTRGQQVTLSCSPISGHRSVSWYQQTPGQGLQFLFEYFSETQRNKGNFPGRFSGRQFSNSRSEMNVSTLELGDSALYLCASSLGWITDTQYFGPGTRLTVL.

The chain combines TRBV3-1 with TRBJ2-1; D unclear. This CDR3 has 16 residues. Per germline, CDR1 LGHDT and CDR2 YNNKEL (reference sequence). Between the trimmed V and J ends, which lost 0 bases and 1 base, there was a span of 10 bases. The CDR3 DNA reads TGTGCCAGCAGCCAAGATCTGGTGACTTCCTACAATGAGCAGTTCTTC. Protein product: CASSQDLVTSYNEQFF.

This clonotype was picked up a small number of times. The CDR3 DNA sequence: TGTGCCAGCAGTTACAGCGGCCCCTACTACAATGAGCAGTTCTTC. It yields the protein CASSYSGPYYNEQFF. The chain recombines TRBV6-5 with TRBJ2-1, with D perhaps matching TRBD2 (5 bases). CDR3 size: 15 residues. CDR1 is MNHEY and CDR2 is SVGAGI in the germline V gene. The V and J ends lost 2 bases and 3 bases respectively, with 11 bases between them.

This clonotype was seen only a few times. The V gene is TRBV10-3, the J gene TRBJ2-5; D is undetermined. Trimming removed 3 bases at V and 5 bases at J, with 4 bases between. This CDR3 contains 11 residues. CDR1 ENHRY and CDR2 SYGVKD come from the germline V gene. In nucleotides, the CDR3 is TGTGCCATCAGTGATCGGGAGACCCAGTACTTC. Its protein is CAISDRETQYF.

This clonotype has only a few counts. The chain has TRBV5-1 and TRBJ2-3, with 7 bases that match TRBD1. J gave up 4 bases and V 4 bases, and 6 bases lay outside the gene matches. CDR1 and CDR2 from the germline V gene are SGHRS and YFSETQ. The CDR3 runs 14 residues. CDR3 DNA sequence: TGCGCCAGCAGCCAATCCCAGGGGGCAGATACGCAGTATTTT. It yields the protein CASSQSQGADTQYF.

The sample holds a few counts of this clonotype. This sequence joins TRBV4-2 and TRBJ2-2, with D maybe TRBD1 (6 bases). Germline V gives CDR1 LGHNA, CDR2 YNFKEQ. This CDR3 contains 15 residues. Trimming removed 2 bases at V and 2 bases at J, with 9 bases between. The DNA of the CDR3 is TGTGCCAGCAGCCAACCGGGGACAAACACCGGGGAGCTGTTTTTT. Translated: CASSQPGTNTGELFF.

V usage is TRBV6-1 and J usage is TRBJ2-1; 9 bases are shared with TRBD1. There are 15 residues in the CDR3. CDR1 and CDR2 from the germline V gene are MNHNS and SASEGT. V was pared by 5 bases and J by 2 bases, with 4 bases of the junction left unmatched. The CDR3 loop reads CASSQTGGAYNEQFF. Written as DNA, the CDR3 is TGTGCCAGCAGTCAGACAGGGGGGGCCTACAATGAGCAGTTCTTC.

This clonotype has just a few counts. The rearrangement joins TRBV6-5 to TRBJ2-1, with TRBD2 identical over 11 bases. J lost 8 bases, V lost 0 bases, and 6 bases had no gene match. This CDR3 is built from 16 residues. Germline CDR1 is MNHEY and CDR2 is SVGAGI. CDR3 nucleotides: TGTGCCAGCAGTTACTCGTCTAGCGGGAGGTGGGATGAGCAGTTCTTC. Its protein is CASSYSSSGRWDEQFF.

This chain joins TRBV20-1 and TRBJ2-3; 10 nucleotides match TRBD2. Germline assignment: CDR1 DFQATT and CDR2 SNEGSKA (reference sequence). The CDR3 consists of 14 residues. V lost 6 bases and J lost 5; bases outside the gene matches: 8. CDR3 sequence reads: CSARPGLALDTQYF. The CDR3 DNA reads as TGCAGTGCGCGACCGGGACTAGCGCTAGATACGCAGTATTTT.

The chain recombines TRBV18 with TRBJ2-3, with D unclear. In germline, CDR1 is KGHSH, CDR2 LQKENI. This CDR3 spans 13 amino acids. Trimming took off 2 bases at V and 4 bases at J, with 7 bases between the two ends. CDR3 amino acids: CASSPDGSDTQYF. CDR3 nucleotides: TGTGCCAGCTCACCAGACGGGTCAGATACGCAGTATTTT.

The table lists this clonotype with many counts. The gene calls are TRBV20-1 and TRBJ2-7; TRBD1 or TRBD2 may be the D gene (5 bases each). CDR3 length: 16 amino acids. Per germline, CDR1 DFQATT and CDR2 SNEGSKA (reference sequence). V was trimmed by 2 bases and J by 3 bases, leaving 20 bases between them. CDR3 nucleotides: TGCAGTGCTAGACCTCTTCCCGGGACGATAGACTACGAGCAGTACTTC. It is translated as CSARPLPGTIDYEQYF.

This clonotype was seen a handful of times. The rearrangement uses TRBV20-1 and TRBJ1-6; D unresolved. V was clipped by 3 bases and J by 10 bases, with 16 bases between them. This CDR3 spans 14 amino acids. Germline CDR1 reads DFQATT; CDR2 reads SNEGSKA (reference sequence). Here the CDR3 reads CSASARPSGSPLHF. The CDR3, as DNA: TGCAGTGCTAGTGCTAGGCCCTCTGGATCACCCCTCCACTTT.

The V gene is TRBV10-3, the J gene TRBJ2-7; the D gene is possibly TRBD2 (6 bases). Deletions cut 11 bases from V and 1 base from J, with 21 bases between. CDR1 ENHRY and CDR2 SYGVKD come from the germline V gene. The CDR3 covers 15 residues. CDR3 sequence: CASRTDGGTSYEQYF. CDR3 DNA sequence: TGTGCCTCTAGAACGGATGGCGGGACGTCCTACGAGCAGTACTTC.

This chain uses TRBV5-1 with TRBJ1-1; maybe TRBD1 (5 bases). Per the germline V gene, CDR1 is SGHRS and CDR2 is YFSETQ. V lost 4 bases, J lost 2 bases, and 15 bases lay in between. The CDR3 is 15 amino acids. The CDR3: CASSPSLGRNTEAFF. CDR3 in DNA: TGCGCCAGCAGCCCCTCTTTGGGGCGAAACACTGAAGCTTTCTTT.

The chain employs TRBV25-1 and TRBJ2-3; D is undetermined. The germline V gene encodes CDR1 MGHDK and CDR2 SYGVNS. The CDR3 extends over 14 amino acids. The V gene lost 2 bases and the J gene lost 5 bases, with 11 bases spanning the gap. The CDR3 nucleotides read TGTGCCAGCAGTGAAGCGTTGTTAGAAGATACGCAGTATTTT. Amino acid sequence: CASSEALLEDTQYF.

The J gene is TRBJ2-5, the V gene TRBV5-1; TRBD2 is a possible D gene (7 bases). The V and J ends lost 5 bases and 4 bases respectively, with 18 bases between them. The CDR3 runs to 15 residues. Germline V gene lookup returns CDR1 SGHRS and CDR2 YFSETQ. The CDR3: CASSRGGSRGETQYF. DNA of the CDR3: TGCGCCAGCAGTAGGGGGGGGTCGAGAGGAGAGACCCAGTACTTC.

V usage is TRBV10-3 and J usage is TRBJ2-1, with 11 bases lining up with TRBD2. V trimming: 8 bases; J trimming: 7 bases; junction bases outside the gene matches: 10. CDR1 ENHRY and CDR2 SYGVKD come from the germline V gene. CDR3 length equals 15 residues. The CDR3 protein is CAISPLAGVRNEQFF. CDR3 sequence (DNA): TGTGCCATCTCCCCACTAGCGGGAGTAAGAAATGAGCAGTTCTTC.

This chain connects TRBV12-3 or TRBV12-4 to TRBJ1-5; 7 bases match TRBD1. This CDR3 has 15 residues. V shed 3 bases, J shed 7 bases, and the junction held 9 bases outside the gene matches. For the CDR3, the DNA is TGTGCCAGCAGTTTTAACAGGGGCGCCAGACAGCCCCAGCATTTT. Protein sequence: CASSFNRGARQPQHF.

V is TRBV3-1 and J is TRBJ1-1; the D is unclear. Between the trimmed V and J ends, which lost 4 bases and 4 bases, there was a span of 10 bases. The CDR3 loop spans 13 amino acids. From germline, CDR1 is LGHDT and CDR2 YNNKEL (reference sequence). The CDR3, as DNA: TGTGCCAGCAGCCTCTTCGGAATCACTGAAGCTTTCTTT. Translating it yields CASSLFGITEAFF.

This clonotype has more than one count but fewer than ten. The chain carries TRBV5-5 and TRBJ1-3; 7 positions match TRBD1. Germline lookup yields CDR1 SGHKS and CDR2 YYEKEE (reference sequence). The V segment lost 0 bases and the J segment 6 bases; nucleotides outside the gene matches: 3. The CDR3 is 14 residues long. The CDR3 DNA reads TGTGCCAGCAGCTTGGCTCAGGGGGAAAACACCATATATTTT. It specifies CASSLAQGENTIYF.

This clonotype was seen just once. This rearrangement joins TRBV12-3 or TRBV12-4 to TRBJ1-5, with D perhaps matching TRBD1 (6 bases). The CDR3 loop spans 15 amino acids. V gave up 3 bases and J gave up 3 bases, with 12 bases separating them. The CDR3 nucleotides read TGTGCCAGCAGTTTTGGAGTGGGGGCCAATCAGCCCCAGCATTTT. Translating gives CASSFGVGANQPQHF.

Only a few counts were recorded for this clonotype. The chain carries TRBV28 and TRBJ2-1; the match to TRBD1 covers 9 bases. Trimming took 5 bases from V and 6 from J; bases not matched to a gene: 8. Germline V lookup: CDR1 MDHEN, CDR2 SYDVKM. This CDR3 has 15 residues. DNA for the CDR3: TGTGCCAGCAGTAATCCGGGACAGGGCGGCAATGAGCAGTTCTTC. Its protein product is CASSNPGQGGNEQFF.

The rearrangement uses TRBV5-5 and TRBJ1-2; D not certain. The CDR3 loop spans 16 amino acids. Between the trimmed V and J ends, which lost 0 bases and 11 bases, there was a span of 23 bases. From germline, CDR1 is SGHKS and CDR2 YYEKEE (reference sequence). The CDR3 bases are TGTGCCAGCAGCTTGGCCCCCCACCAAGGTGGGATAGTTTACACCTTC. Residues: CASSLAPHQGGIVYTF.

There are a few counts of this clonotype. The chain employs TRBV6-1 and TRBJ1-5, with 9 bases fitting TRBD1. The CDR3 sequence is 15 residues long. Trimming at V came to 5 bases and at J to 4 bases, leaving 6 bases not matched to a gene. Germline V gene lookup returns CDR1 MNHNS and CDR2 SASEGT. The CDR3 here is CASSPGQGGNQPQHF. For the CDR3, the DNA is TGTGCCAGCAGTCCGGGACAGGGAGGAAATCAGCCCCAGCATTTT.

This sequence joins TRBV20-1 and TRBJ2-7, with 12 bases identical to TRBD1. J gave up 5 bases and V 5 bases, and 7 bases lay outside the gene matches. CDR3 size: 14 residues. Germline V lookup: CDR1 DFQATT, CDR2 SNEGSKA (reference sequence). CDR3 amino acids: CSAGGGQGAHEQYF. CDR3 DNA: TGCAGTGCTGGTGGGGGACAGGGGGCCCACGAGCAGTACTTC.

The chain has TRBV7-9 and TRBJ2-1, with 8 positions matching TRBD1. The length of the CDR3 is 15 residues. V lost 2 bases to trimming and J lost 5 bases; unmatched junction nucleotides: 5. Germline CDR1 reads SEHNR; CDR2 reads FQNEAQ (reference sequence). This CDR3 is CASSLQGAGHNEQFF. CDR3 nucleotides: TGTGCCAGCAGCTTACAGGGGGCCGGGCACAATGAGCAGTTCTTC.

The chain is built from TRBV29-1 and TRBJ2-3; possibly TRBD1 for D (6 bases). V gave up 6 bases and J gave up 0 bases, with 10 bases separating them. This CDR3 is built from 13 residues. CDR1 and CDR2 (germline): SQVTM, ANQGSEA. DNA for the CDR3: TGCAGCGTGGACAGCACTAGCACAGATACGCAGTATTTT. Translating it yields CSVDSTSTDTQYF.